These T cell receptor beta chains were read from a single sample in a study of blood T cells in healthy people across ages. TCRdb fed the 5' RACE reads into MiXCR, producing one record per CDR3 protein. The sample yields roughly 1,800,000 distinct CDR3 sequences, roughly 50% seen once. The sample was blood. Receptors originate from a woman aged 40 to 50 in good health. CDR3s include the opening cysteine and the closing phenylalanine or tryptophan. Each record gives: V gene, J gene, clone size, D gene, CDR3 DNA, CDR3 protein. A D gene is named only where the DNA matches it firmly. Part of the rows lack a size; the others show once, few, many or a class for expanded clones.

>TRBV12-3/TRBV12-4|TRBJ2-6|few|TRBD1
TGTGCCAGCGTCCAAGGGACAGGGGGCTCTGGGGCCAACGTCCTGACTTTC
CASVQGTGGSGANVLTF
>TRBV11-2|TRBJ2-1|NA|NA
TGTGCCAGCAGCTCCTTTCCGGACAGAAGACTCTCCTACAATGAGCAGTTCTTC
CASSSFPDRRLSYNEQFF
>TRBV7-8|TRBJ2-7|NA|NA
TGTGCCAGCAGCCCAGAGCGATATATATCGTACGAGCAGTACTTC
CASSPERYISYEQYF
>TRBV7-8|TRBJ1-6|NA|TRBD1
TGTGCCAGCAGCTATGTAAGACCAAGGGACAGAAAAAATTCACCCCTCCACTTT
CASSYVRPRDRKNSPLHF
>TRBV6-1|TRBJ2-7|NA|NA
TGTGCCAGCAGATCGACGGGGTACAATGAGCAGTACTTC
CASRSTGYNEQYF
>TRBV29-1|TRBJ2-7|NA|NA
TGCAGCGTTGAAGGGTCATCAAACTACGAGCAGTACTTC
CSVEGSSNYEQYF
>TRBV14|TRBJ2-1|few|NA
TGTGCCAGCAGCCAAGATTGGGGAACCAATGAGCAGTTCTTC
CASSQDWGTNEQFF
>TRBV24-1|TRBJ2-5|NA|NA
TGTGCCACCAACGACGGCTCCCAAGAGACCCAGTACTTC
CATNDGSQETQYF
>TRBV20-1|TRBJ2-5|NA|NA
TGCAGTGCTAGAATTGCGGGGATGGGAGAGACCCAGTACTTC
CSARIAGMGETQYF
>TRBV25-1|TRBJ2-7|NA|TRBD1
TGTGCCAGCAGTTTCGCCGGGACAGACAGCTACGAGCAGTACTTC
CASSFAGTDSYEQYF
>TRBV7-8|TRBJ2-1|NA|TRBD2
TGTGCCAGCAGTCGTACGCGGGGGAAGCTGACTGGTGAGCAGTTCTTC
CASSRTRGKLTGEQFF
>TRBV6-5|TRBJ2-5|many|NA
TGTGCCAGCAGTTACCTAGGGCAAGAGACCCAGTACTTC
CASSYLGQETQYF
>TRBV12-3/TRBV12-4|TRBJ2-3|NA|NA
TGTGCCAGCGAAGCTATTGGGAGTACCACAGATACGCAGTATTTT
CASEAIGSTTDTQYF
>TRBV20-1|TRBJ1-6|NA|NA
TGCAGTGCTCCCGGGAGACGGAACTCGGGTAATTCACCCCTCCACTTT
CSAPGRRNSGNSPLHF
>TRBV7-9|TRBJ2-3|NA|TRBD1
TGTGCCAGCAGCTTTTCGCAGGGGGTGGAATATACGCAGTATTTT
CASSFSQGVEYTQYF
>TRBV7-2|TRBJ2-1|NA|NA
TGTGCCAGCAGCCTACCGGGGAGCAGGGAGCAGTTCTTC
CASSLPGSREQFF
>TRBV5-1|TRBJ1-5|NA|NA
TGCGCCAGCAGCTTCGGCAGGGACGGCAATCAGCCCCAGCATTTT
CASSFGRDGNQPQHF
>TRBV29-1|TRBJ1-2|NA|NA
TGCAGCGTTGAAGGTGTAGGGAGAAATGGCTACACCTTC
CSVEGVGRNGYTF
>TRBV2|TRBJ2-3|NA|NA
TGTGCCAGCAGTGCCCGACAGATCACAGATACGCAGTATTTT
CASSARQITDTQYF
>TRBV5-5|TRBJ1-4|NA|TRBD1
TGTGCCAGCAGCCTAGGGGGCGCTTGGGAAAAACTGTTTTTT
CASSLGGAWEKLFF
>TRBV24-1|TRBJ2-3|NA|NA
TGTGCCACCAGTGATTTTGGGGGTCGAGGAGATACGCAGTATTTT
CATSDFGGRGDTQYF
>TRBV7-8|TRBJ2-2|NA|TRBD2
TGTGCCAGCAGCTTCCTCCTGTTCGGGGGGGGTTCCGGGGAGCTGTTTTTT
CASSFLLFGGGSGELFF
>TRBV10-3|TRBJ2-3|NA|NA
TGTGCCATCAGCGCAGACAAAGACACAGATACGCAGTATTTT
CAISADKDTDTQYF
>TRBV20-1|TRBJ2-1|NA|TRBD2
TGCAGTGCTGCCGGACCGGGACTAGCGGAAGAAGAGTTATACAATGAGCAGTTCTTC
CSAAGPGLAEEELYNEQFF
>TRBV6-2/TRBV6-3|TRBJ2-3|NA|NA
TGTGCCAGCAGTCTACCGGGGGTCGGATCAGATACGCAGTATTTT
CASSLPGVGSDTQYF
>TRBV25-1|TRBJ1-2|few|NA
TGTGCCAGCAGTGAATATAAATGCGTGGTACCGGGCTATGGCTACACCTTC
CASSEYKCVVPGYGYTF
>TRBV11-2|TRBJ1-4|NA|NA
TGTGCCAGCAGCTCTACGGGACGGCTAAATGAAAAACTGTTTTTT
CASSSTGRLNEKLFF
>TRBV11-2|TRBJ1-2|once|NA
TGTGCCAGCAGCTTCGGGGGGGGACGGAACTATGGCTACACCTTC
CASSFGGGRNYGYTF
>TRBV7-8|TRBJ2-3|NA|NA
TGTGCCAGCAGCGTGGAACCTGGAGGAGATACGCAGTATTTT
CASSVEPGGDTQYF
>TRBV4-3|TRBJ2-1|NA|NA
TGCGCCGGCAGCCAAGAGTGGGGGGGCCTCAGTGAGCAGTTCTTC
CAGSQEWGGLSEQFF